The present TCR delta chain was sequenced within a study of gamma-delta chains in newborns, infants, children. Study-level information: Innate gammadelta T cells reportedly expand polyclonally right after birth, driven by microbial exposure, per the title.

This clone is labeled as medium-sized. Other DNA variants within this sample encode the same CDR3. TCRdb redid the clone calls on the reads with CATT. The repertoire has 4,000 to 4,500 delta-chain clones, about 0.5% of them found once; the top ten carry more than 15%. Germline-derived CDR1 and CDR2 are GEAIGNYY and EKD. The CDR3 has 18 residues. V lost 1 base to trimming and J lost 0 bases; unmatched junction nucleotides: 5. The chain carries TRDV2 and TRDJ3; 7 bases are a match to TRDD3. The source of this sequence is a child who was a newborn, infant or young child, either healthy, febrile or measles-vaccinated (not recorded which). The material sequenced was blood. As DNA, the CDR3 is TGTGCCTGTGACACGTTGGATACGAGCTCCTGGGACACCCGACAGATGTTTTTC. Encoded protein: CACDTLDTSSWDTRQMFF.